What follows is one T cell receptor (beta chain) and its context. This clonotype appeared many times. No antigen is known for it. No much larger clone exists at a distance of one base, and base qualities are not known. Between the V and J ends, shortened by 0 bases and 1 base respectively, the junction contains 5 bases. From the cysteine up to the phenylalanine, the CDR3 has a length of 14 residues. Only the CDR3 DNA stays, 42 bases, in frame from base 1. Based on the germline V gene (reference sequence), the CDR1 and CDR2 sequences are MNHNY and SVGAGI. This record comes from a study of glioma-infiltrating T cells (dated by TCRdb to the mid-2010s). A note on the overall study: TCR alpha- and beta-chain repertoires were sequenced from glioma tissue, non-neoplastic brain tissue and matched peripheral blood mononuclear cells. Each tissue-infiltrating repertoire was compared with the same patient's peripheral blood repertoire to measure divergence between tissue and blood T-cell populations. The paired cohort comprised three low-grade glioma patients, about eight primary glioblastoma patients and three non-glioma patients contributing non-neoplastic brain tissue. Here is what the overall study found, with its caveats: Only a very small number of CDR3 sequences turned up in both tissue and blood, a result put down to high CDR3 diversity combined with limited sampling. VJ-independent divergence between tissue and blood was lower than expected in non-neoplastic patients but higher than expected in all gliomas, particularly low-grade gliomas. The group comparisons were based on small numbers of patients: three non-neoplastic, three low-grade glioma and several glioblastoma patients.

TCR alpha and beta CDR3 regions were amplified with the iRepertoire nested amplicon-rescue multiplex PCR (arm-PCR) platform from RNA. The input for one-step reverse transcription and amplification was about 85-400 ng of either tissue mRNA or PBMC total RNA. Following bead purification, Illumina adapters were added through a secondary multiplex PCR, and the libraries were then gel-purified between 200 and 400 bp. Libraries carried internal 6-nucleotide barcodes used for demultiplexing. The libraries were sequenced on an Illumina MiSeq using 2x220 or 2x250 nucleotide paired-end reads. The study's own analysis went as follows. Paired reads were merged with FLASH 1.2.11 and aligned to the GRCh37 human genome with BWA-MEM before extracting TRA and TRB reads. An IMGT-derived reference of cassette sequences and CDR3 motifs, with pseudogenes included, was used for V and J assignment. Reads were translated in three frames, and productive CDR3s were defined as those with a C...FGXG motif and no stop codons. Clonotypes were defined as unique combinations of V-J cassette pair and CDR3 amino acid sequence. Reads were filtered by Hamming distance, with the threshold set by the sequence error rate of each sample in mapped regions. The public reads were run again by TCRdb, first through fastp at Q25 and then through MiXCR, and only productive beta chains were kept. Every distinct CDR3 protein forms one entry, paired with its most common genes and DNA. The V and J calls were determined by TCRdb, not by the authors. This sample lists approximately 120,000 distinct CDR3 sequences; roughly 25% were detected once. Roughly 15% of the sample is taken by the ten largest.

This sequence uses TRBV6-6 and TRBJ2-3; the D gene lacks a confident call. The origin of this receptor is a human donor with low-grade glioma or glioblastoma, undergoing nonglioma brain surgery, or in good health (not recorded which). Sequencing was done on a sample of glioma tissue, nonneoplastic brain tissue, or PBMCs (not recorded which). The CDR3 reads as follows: CASSYSHGTDTQYF. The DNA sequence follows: TGTGCCAGCAGTTACTCGCATGGCACAGATACGCAGTATTTT.